One sample yielded the 31 T cell receptor beta chains listed below, sequenced in a study of vaccination effects on CD4 cells after COVID-19. These receptors have no known antigen. Repertoires were generated with immunoSEQ multiplex PCR, while TCRdb's copy carries only in-frame clones and drops some. The sample records some 30,000 clones, roughly 86% being singletons. Using viral peptide pools, the ViraFEST assay grew out antigen-specific CD4+ T cells prior to sequencing. Culturing for roughly 10 days preceded CD4+ T cell isolation. Participants each got two BNT162b2 or mRNA-1273 vaccine doses. Here the sequenced sample was CD4+ T cells from PBMCs cultured with HCoV-NL63 spike peptides, taken after COVID-19 vaccination. Receptors were obtained from a human donor who received a COVID-19 vaccine. Some clones in this sample may be carry-over from other donors' samples.

The chain combines TRBV15 with TRBJ1-4; D is uncertain. V shed 0 bases and J shed 7 bases, with 12 bases lying between them. The germline V gene encodes CDR1 LNHNV and CDR2 YYDKDF (reference sequence). The CDR3 covers 15 residues. The CDR3 loop is CATSRDGGQSEKLFF. The DNA of the CDR3 is TGTGCCACCAGCAGAGATGGTGGCCAGAGTGAAAAACTGTTTTTT.

The chain carries TRBV7-9 and TRBJ2-1; the D is unclear. The CDR3 runs to 13 residues. Per the germline V gene, CDR1 is SEHNR and CDR2 is FQNEAQ (reference sequence). V gave up 5 bases and J gave up 6 bases, with 11 bases separating them. The CDR3 sequence: CASSQNPVNEQFF. The CDR3 DNA reads as TGTGCCAGCAGCCAGAACCCCGTCAATGAGCAGTTCTTC. Looking up the rest from reference TRBV7-9 and TRBJ2-1 gives the full variable domain: DTGVSQNPRHKITKRGQNVTFRCDPISEHNRLYWYRQTLGQGPEFLTYFQNEAQLEKSRLLSDRFSAERPKGSFSTLEIQRTEQGDSAMYLCASSQNPVNEQFFGPGTRLTVL.

This chain links TRBV5-6 with TRBJ1-5, with D unresolved. Germline CDR1 reads SGHDT; CDR2 reads YYEEEE. Trimming removed 2 bases at V and 11 bases at J, with 26 bases between. CDR3 length: 17 residues. The CDR3 nucleotides read TGTGCCAGCAGCTTTTTTGGTACTCAACAAATCAGCGGGGCCCAGCATTTT. Protein sequence: CASSFFGTQQISGAQHF.

This clone was seen more than once but under ten times. The chain is built from TRBV9 and TRBJ1-4, with D perhaps TRBD1 (6 bases). Between the trimmed V and J ends, which lost 4 bases and 8 bases, there was a span of 21 bases. Germline V lookup: CDR1 SGDLS, CDR2 YYNGEE. This CDR3 comprises 16 residues. DNA of the CDR3: TGTGCCAGCAGCACCCGGAGGGAGGGGGAAGCCGAAAAACTGTTTTTT. Its translation: CASSTRREGEAEKLFF. Based on the CDR3 plus reference TRBV9 and TRBJ1-4, the full variable domain is DSGVTQTPKHLITATGQRVTLRCSPRSGDLSVYWYQQSLDQGLQFLIQYYNGEERAKGNILERFSAQQFPDLHSELNLSSLELGDSALYFCASSTRREGEAEKLFFGSGTQLSVL.

J is TRBJ1-2 and V is TRBV7-2; 7 bases align to TRBD1. V shed 1 base and J 8 bases; nucleotides not matched to a gene: 10. Germline-derived CDR1 and CDR2 are SGHTA and FQGNSA. The CDR3 is made up of 15 amino acids. The CDR3 here is CASSLVGLTGKGYTF. The CDR3 DNA is TGTGCCAGCAGCTTAGTGGGATTGACAGGGAAAGGCTACACCTTC.

The rearrangement links TRBV11-2 to TRBJ2-3; D not resolved. The CDR3 contains 10 residues. V was clipped by 4 bases and J by 8 bases, with 4 bases between them. In germline, CDR1 is SGHAT, CDR2 FQNNGV. In nucleotides, the CDR3 is TGTGCCAGCAGCTCACTTACGCAGTATTTT. This translates into CASSSLTQYF.

The chain recombines TRBV12-3 or TRBV12-4 with TRBJ1-1; D gene unclear. Trimming took off 5 bases at V and 3 bases at J, with 4 bases between the two ends. CDR3 size: 11 residues. The CDR3 region is CASSIDTEAFF. CDR3 sequence (DNA): TGTGCCAGCAGTATCGACACTGAAGCTTTCTTT.

This sequence joins TRBV6-1 and TRBJ2-2; D is unclear. Germline V gene sequence: CDR1 MNHNS, CDR2 SASEGT. The CDR3 length is 13 residues. Trimming stripped 5 bases from V and 4 bases from J, with 8 bases between. The chain's CDR3 is CASSLPGTGELFF. The CDR3 DNA reads as TGTGCCAGCAGTTTACCGGGCACCGGGGAGCTGTTTTTT.

V gene TRBV9 combines with J gene TRBJ2-1; possibly TRBD2 for D (7 bases). V was clipped by 0 bases and J by 4 bases, with 14 bases between them. The CDR3 totals 16 residues. Germline V CDR1 and CDR2: SGDLS, YYNGEE. The CDR3 nucleotides are TGTGCCAGCAGCGTAGCAACCGGGGGGCCTTACAATGAGCAGTTCTTC. Protein sequence: CASSVATGGPYNEQFF.

The chain employs TRBV6-5 and TRBJ2-2; possibly TRBD2 for D (5 bases). V was trimmed by 10 bases and J by 6 bases, leaving 21 bases between them. The CDR3 runs 15 residues. CDR1 and CDR2 from the germline V gene are MNHEY and SVGAGI. This chain's CDR3 is CATLSAAPRAGELFF. The CDR3 DNA sequence: TGTGCCACCCTTTCAGCGGCCCCAAGGGCCGGGGAGCTGTTTTTT.

This clone was found once. The V and J genes are TRBV4-1 and TRBJ1-2; D call uncertain. The CDR3 runs 14 residues. V lost 6 bases and J lost 7, with 18 bases in between. Germline CDR1 and CDR2: MGHRA and YSYEKL. CDR3 protein: CASRDTADRGGYTF. For the CDR3, the DNA is TGCGCCAGCAGGGATACAGCGGATCGGGGTGGCTACACCTTC.

The chain employs TRBV21-1 and TRBJ1-5. TRBV21-1 is annotated as a pseudogene. This CDR3 region has 15 residues. CDR3 in DNA: TGTGCCAGCAGCAAACCGGAAGGATGGGTTCAGCCCCAGCATTTT. The encoded protein is CASSKPEGWVQPQHF.

V and J are TRBV9 and TRBJ2-3; 9 nucleotides line up with TRBD1. This CDR3 has 15 amino acids. Germline CDR1 SGDLS, CDR2 YYNGEE. Trimming removed 4 bases from V and 5 bases from J; junction bases left unmatched: 8. This CDR3 is CASSFRDRERDTQYF. The DNA of the CDR3 is TGTGCCAGCAGCTTCCGGGACAGGGAGCGAGATACGCAGTATTTT.

This clone was seen a single time. This chain links TRBV25-1 with TRBJ1-2, with 10 bases that match TRBD1. V trimming: 1 base; J trimming: 4 bases; junction bases outside the gene matches: 3. Germline CDR1 and CDR2: MGHDK and SYGVNS. CDR3 length: 15 amino acids. The CDR3 DNA reads TGTGCCAGCAGTGAATCGGGGACAGGGGTCTATGGCTACACCTTC. Translated: CASSESGTGVYGYTF.

The chain is built from TRBV10-1 and TRBJ2-2; D is undetermined. This CDR3 contains 13 residues. Trimming stripped 6 bases from V and 5 bases from J, with 10 bases between. Germline V gene sequence: CDR1 WNHNN, CDR2 SYGVQD (reference sequence). CDR3 residues: CASSMDGTGELFF. The CDR3 DNA follows: TGCGCCAGCAGCATGGACGGGACCGGGGAGCTGTTTTTT.

The chain uses TRBV9 and TRBJ2-5; TRBD2 aligns across 7 bases. CDR3 size: 14 residues. J was trimmed by 3 bases and V by 0 bases; bases with no gene match: 2. The germline CDR1 and CDR2 sequences are SGDLS and YYNGEE. This chain's CDR3 is CASSVGLAEETQYF. CDR3 DNA sequence: TGTGCCAGCAGCGTAGGGCTAGCGGAAGAGACCCAGTACTTC.

V is TRBV29-1 and J is TRBJ2-5; D is perhaps TRBD1 or TRBD2 (5 bases each). V lost 3 bases to trimming and J lost 7 bases, with 9 bases between them. Looked up from germline, CDR1 is SQVTM and CDR2 is ANQGSEA. The CDR3 runs 11 residues. This chain's CDR3 is CSVERDGTQYF. The CDR3 DNA reads as TGCAGCGTTGAGAGGGACGGGACCCAGTACTTC.

The chain uses TRBV21-1 and TRBJ1-5. TRBV21-1 is a recognized pseudogene. The CDR3 has 17 residues. This CDR3 reads CASSKLRGGSSNQPQHF. CDR3 nucleotide sequence: TGTGCCAGCAGCAAATTGCGGGGAGGGTCTAGCAATCAGCCCCAGCATTTT.

This clone has a single count. The V gene is TRBV28, the J gene TRBJ2-3; D is uncertain. V was trimmed by 7 bases and J by 9 bases, leaving 11 bases between them. This CDR3 is 11 amino acids long. Germline V gives CDR1 MDHEN, CDR2 SYDVKM. Written as DNA, the CDR3 is TGTGCCAGCACCCTAATGAAAACGCAGTATTTT. Protein product: CASTLMKTQYF.

The rearrangement joins TRBV19 to TRBJ1-4, with unresolved D. This CDR3 spans 13 amino acids. Germline V gene lookup returns CDR1 LNHDA and CDR2 SQIVND (reference sequence). V dropped 5 bases and J dropped 10 bases, with 14 bases sitting between them. CDR3 region: CASSEGPPGKLFF. Here the CDR3 DNA reads TGTGCCAGTAGTGAAGGACCCCCGGGAAAACTGTTTTTT. Full variable domain (outside the CDR3, taken from reference TRBV19 and TRBJ1-4): DGGITQSPKYLFRKEGQNVTLSCEQNLNHDAMYWYRQDPGQGLRLIYYSQIVNDFQKGDIAEGYSVSREKKESFPLTVTSAQKNPTAFYLCASSEGPPGKLFFGSGTQLSVL.

The genes are TRBV6-6 and TRBJ1-5; D may be TRBD1 (6 bases). V dropped 6 bases and J dropped 1 base, with 16 bases sitting between them. This CDR3 is 16 amino acids long. In germline, CDR1 is MNHNY, CDR2 SVGAGI (reference sequence). The CDR3 nucleotides are TGTGCCAGCAGCGGCCAGGGGCGGTTGAGCAATCAGCCCCAGCATTTT. This translates into CASSGQGRLSNQPQHF.

This chain links TRBV6-1 with TRBJ2-3; 7 positions agree with TRBD2. V was pared by 4 bases and J by 5 bases, with 15 bases of the junction left unmatched. There are 17 residues in the CDR3. In germline, CDR1 is MNHNS, CDR2 SASEGT. The CDR3 coding sequence is TGTGCCAGCAGTGGCCCCCCGGGGAGGGGAATTCAAGATACGCAGTATTTT. Amino acid sequence: CASSGPPGRGIQDTQYF.

A few counts support this clone. The CDR3 DNA is TGCGCCAGCAGCGCTAGCGGGGGGGCCAATGAGCAGTTCTTC. Encoded protein: CASSASGGANEQFF. The genes are TRBV5-1 and TRBJ2-1, with 12 nucleotides matching TRBD2. Germline V gene lookup returns CDR1 SGHRS and CDR2 YFSETQ. The junction had 2 bases not matched to a gene; V was cut back by 4 bases and J by 6 bases. CDR3 length: 14 amino acids.

The DNA for the CDR3 is TGTGCCAGCAGTCCGACAGGGGGGGAGACCCAGTACTTC. It encodes CASSPTGGETQYF. The chain joins TRBV6-6 to TRBJ2-5; 9 bases match TRBD1. The V gene's germline CDR1 is MNHNY and CDR2 SVGAGI (reference sequence). This CDR3 is built from 13 residues. V was clipped by 5 bases and J by 5 bases; unmatched bases: 3.

This clone has just one count. The chain links TRBV6-2 or TRBV6-3 to TRBJ1-1; no clear D gene. Germline-derived CDR1 and CDR2 are MNHEY and SVGEGT. Trimming cost V 3 bases and J 4 bases, with 9 bases left between them. CDR3 length: 13 amino acids. CDR3 protein: CASSYGQVTEAFF. The CDR3 region has the DNA TGTGCCAGCAGTTATGGGCAGGTCACTGAAGCTTTCTTT.

CDR3 in DNA: TGCAGCGTTGTTCGGAAGAGCTCTTTAGTGGCAGATACGCAGTATTTT. It specifies CSVVRKSSLVADTQYF. The chain combines TRBV29-1 with TRBJ2-3, with D hard to call. V was shortened by 4 bases and J by 4 bases, with 21 bases between the two germline ends. CDR1 and CDR2 from the germline V gene are SQVTM and ANQGSEA. The CDR3 covers 16 residues.

V and J are TRBV2 and TRBJ1-2; D is perhaps TRBD1 (5 bases). This CDR3 contains 14 residues. V gave up 4 bases and J gave up 4 bases, with 13 bases separating them. Per germline, CDR1 SNHLY and CDR2 FYNNEI. The CDR3 protein is CASSVGGTGYGYTF. DNA of the CDR3: TGTGCCAGCAGTGTGGGTGGGACGGGCTATGGCTACACCTTC.

This rearrangement joins TRBV14 to TRBJ1-2, with D hard to call. CDR1 is SGHDN and CDR2 is FVKESK in the germline V gene. There are 15 residues in the CDR3. V was trimmed by 4 bases and J by 5 bases, leaving 17 bases between them. As DNA, the CDR3 is TGTGCCAGCAGCCGGGGAGGCAGGACCCAGTATGGCTACACCTTC. Its translation: CASSRGGRTQYGYTF.

Only a few counts were recorded for this clone. The chain links TRBV7-9 to TRBJ1-5; 7 positions agree with TRBD1. The CDR3 is made up of 15 amino acids. The V gene's germline CDR1 is SEHNR and CDR2 FQNEAQ (reference sequence). V shed 5 bases, J shed 2 bases, and the junction held 6 bases outside the gene matches. The CDR3, as DNA: TGTGCCAGCAGCCAGGGGGAGGTTGGCAATCAGCCCCAGCATTTT. Translation gives CASSQGEVGNQPQHF.

V usage is TRBV9 and J usage is TRBJ2-1; 10 bases are shared with TRBD2. Germline V gene sequence: CDR1 SGDLS, CDR2 YYNGEE. The CDR3 is made up of 18 amino acids. J lost 1 base, V lost 4 bases, and 11 bases had no gene match. The CDR3, as DNA: TGTGCCAGCAGCCGGGACCCCAGCGGGGGGGGGTCCTACAATGAGCAGTTCTTC. Protein product: CASSRDPSGGGSYNEQFF.

The chain has TRBV10-2 and TRBJ1-1; D gene unclear. The CDR3 consists of 13 residues. V gave up 6 bases and J gave up 2 bases, with 10 bases separating them. Germline V lookup: CDR1 WSHSY, CDR2 SAAADI. This CDR3 reads CASSETFNTEAFF. The CDR3 DNA is TGCGCCAGCAGCGAAACTTTTAACACTGAAGCTTTCTTT.